These 28 T cell receptor beta chains share one sample of origin, sequenced in a study of blood T cell repertoires in COVID-19. Assay: immunoSEQ multiplex PCR; the TCRdb copy retains only in-frame clones and omits some. The sample contains 200,000 or so clones, about nine tenths of which appear only once. What was sequenced was PBMCs or T cells enriched from blood (not recorded which). The receptors stem from a woman between 25 and 40 years old who had recovered from COVID-19.

The chain combines TRBV15 with TRBJ1-4; maybe TRBD1 (6 bases). This CDR3 contains 15 residues. From germline, CDR1 is LNHNV and CDR2 YYDKDF (reference sequence). The V and J ends lost 6 bases and 7 bases respectively, with 18 bases between them. In nucleotides, the CDR3 is TGTGCCACCAGTAGCGGGCAGGGGCTTGGTGAAAAACTGTTTTTT. It is translated as CATSSGQGLGEKLFF.

DNA of the CDR3: TGTGCCAGCAGCTTAGAAGGGGGAAGTACTGAAGCTTTCTTT. Translating gives CASSLEGGSTEAFF. The chain employs TRBV13 and TRBJ1-1, with D possibly being TRBD1 (6 bases). The CDR3 extends over 14 amino acids. The V end lost 1 base, the J end lost 5 bases, and 11 bases lay between the germline ends. CDR1 is PRHDT, CDR2 FYEKMQ, per germline (reference sequence).

The rearrangement links TRBV7-3 to TRBJ2-7; 7 bases align to TRBD2. The CDR3 loop spans 12 amino acids. Germline V lookup: CDR1 SGHTA, CDR2 FQGTGA. After removal of 5 bases from V and 3 bases from J, the junction contained 1 base not matched to a gene. The CDR3: CASSPGGYEQYF. The CDR3 DNA is TGTGCCAGCAGCCCGGGAGGCTACGAGCAGTACTTC.

The chain carries TRBV4-3 and TRBJ1-2, with 9 bases aligning to TRBD1. Germline lookup yields CDR1 LGHNA and CDR2 YSLEER. The CDR3 extends over 15 amino acids. V dropped 0 bases and J dropped 5; count of bases not matched to a gene: 4. This chain's CDR3 is CASSQDSGQGYGYTF. The CDR3 DNA sequence: TGCGCCAGCAGCCAAGATTCAGGACAGGGGTATGGCTACACCTTC.

Written as DNA, the CDR3 is TGCGCCAGCAGCTTGGGCAGGGGCGGAAATAATGAAAAACTGTTTTTT. As protein: CASSLGRGGNNEKLFF. The chain carries TRBV5-1 and TRBJ1-4, with a possible D match to TRBD1 (6 bases). Germline CDR1 is SGHRS and CDR2 is YFSETQ. Trimming cost V 0 bases and J 4 bases, with 13 bases left between them. This CDR3 has 16 residues.

This clone was counted once. This chain uses TRBV30 with TRBJ1-1, with 11 bases lining up with TRBD1. The V gene's germline CDR1 is GTSNPN and CDR2 SVGIG (reference sequence). The CDR3 contains 17 residues. V shed 4 bases, J shed 3 bases, and the junction held 13 bases outside the gene matches. This chain's CDR3 is CAWITPGTGGQDTEAFF. In DNA form, the CDR3 reads TGTGCCTGGATAACCCCCGGGACAGGGGGACAGGACACTGAAGCTTTCTTT.

V and J are TRBV19 and TRBJ1-5; D unresolved. The germline V and J ends were trimmed by 5 bases and 0 bases, with 14 bases remaining between them. Germline V gene sequence: CDR1 LNHDA, CDR2 SQIVND (reference sequence). This CDR3 contains 16 residues. In nucleotides, the CDR3 is TGTGCCAGTAGTCTCATAAGGCGGTATAGCAATCAGCCCCAGCATTTT. The encoded protein is CASSLIRRYSNQPQHF.

The chain uses TRBV7-2 and TRBJ1-2; 7 bases match TRBD1. The V segment lost 3 bases and the J segment 7 bases; nucleotides outside the gene matches: 8. This CDR3 contains 14 residues. Germline CDR1 SGHTA, CDR2 FQGNSA. The CDR3 loop reads CASSLTTGESGYTF. DNA of the CDR3: TGTGCCAGCAGCTTGACAACAGGGGAGTCTGGCTACACCTTC.

The chain recombines TRBV5-1 with TRBJ2-7, with unresolved D. Germline CDR1 reads SGHRS; CDR2 reads YFSETQ. V lost 0 bases, J lost 3 bases, and 10 bases lay in between. This CDR3 contains 14 residues. The CDR3 DNA sequence: TGCGCCAGCAGCTTGGACCAGAGGTACTACGAGCAGTACTTC. Translation: CASSLDQRYYEQYF.

This clone appeared once. The rearrangement uses TRBV6-2 or TRBV6-3 and TRBJ1-4, with a tentative D call TRBD1 (6 bases). The CDR3 sequence is 15 residues long. Germline V gene data show CDR1 as MNHEY and CDR2 as SVGEGT. V was clipped by 5 bases and J by 8 bases, with 18 bases between them. The CDR3 region has the DNA TGTGCCAGCAGTACCCTGAGGGGGATCCCGGAAAAACTGTTTTTT. Protein sequence: CASSTLRGIPEKLFF.

This rearrangement joins TRBV19 to TRBJ1-2; weak D call: TRBD1 (5 bases). Trimming took off 3 bases at V and 4 bases at J, with 9 bases between the two ends. Per the germline V gene, CDR1 is LNHDA and CDR2 is SQIVND (reference sequence). The CDR3 has 13 amino acids. CDR3 sequence (DNA): TGTGCCAGTAGTATGTGGGGCGGCTATGGCTACACCTTC. This encodes CASSMWGGYGYTF.

The chain combines TRBV2 with TRBJ1-1; D might be TRBD1 (5 bases). The germline CDR1 and CDR2 sequences are SNHLY and FYNNEI. V was clipped by 6 bases and J by 4 bases, with 15 bases between them. The CDR3 runs to 14 residues. In nucleotides, the CDR3 is TGTGCCAGCAGCCAGGGTCGGGGGAGCACTGAAGCTTTCTTT. Protein sequence: CASSQGRGSTEAFF.

This clone was counted once. V and J are TRBV29-1 and TRBJ2-1, with D possibly being TRBD1 (5 bases). The CDR3 sequence is 14 residues long. The germline gives CDR1 SQVTM, CDR2 ANQGSEA. The V gene lost 2 bases and the J gene lost 5 bases, with 13 bases spanning the gap. CDR3 sequence: CSVERGKGNNEQFF. For the CDR3, the DNA is TGCAGCGTTGAAAGGGGAAAGGGCAACAATGAGCAGTTCTTC.

This sequence joins TRBV5-6 and TRBJ2-1, with D possibly TRBD1 on 5 matching bases. The CDR3 runs to 14 residues. The germline gives CDR1 SGHDT, CDR2 YYEEEE. Trimming took 2 bases from V and 5 from J, leaving 11 bases between them. As DNA, the CDR3 is TGTGCCAGCAGCTTTGGCCGACAGCACAATGAGCAGTTCTTC. Translating it yields CASSFGRQHNEQFF.

V and J are TRBV9 and TRBJ2-3; 12 bases are shared with TRBD2. The germline V gene encodes CDR1 SGDLS and CDR2 YYNGEE. The V and J ends lost 0 bases and 4 bases, in that order; junction bases with no gene match: 3. The CDR3 extends over 16 amino acids. CDR3 in DNA: TGTGCCAGCAGCGTAGCTAGCGGGGGGGCTTCAGATACGCAGTATTTT. It specifies CASSVASGGASDTQYF.

This sequence joins TRBV3-1 (or the pseudogene TRBV3-2) and TRBJ1-5; perhaps TRBD1 as D (6 bases). The length of the CDR3 is 14 residues. CDR1 LGHDT and CDR2 YNNKEL come from the germline V gene (reference sequence). Trimming took 1 base from V and 7 from J, leaving 11 bases between them. In DNA, the CDR3 is TGTGCCAGCAGCCAAGTCGTACAGGGACAGCCCCAGCATTTT. Its protein product is CASSQVVQGQPQHF.

This clone was detected only once. The gene calls are TRBV4-1 and TRBJ2-7; 12 nucleotides match TRBD1. The CDR3 spans 16 residues. Trimming at V came to 1 base and at J to 7 bases, leaving 8 bases not matched to a gene. CDR1 MGHRA and CDR2 YSYEKL come from the germline V gene. The CDR3 spells CASSQATGTGGREQYF. CDR3 nucleotide sequence: TGCGCCAGCAGCCAAGCGACCGGGACAGGGGGCCGGGAGCAGTACTTC.

The rearrangement joins TRBV25-1 to TRBJ1-2; 12 bases align to TRBD1. This CDR3 spans 17 amino acids. The V segment lost 1 base and the J segment 6 bases; nucleotides outside the gene matches: 9. Germline CDR1 MGHDK, CDR2 SYGVNS. CDR3 DNA sequence: TGTGCCAGCAGTGAATCGGGCAGGGGACAGGGGGCGAATGGCTACACCTTC. It is translated as CASSESGRGQGANGYTF.

The J gene is TRBJ2-1, the V gene TRBV19, with TRBD2 matching over 7 bases. The CDR3 is made up of 15 amino acids. Germline CDR1 LNHDA, CDR2 SQIVND (reference sequence). V dropped 1 base and J dropped 7; count of bases not matched to a gene: 7. The CDR3 here is CASSIVGGTENEQFF. In nucleotides, the CDR3 is TGTGCCAGTAGTATAGTGGGGGGGACGGAGAATGAGCAGTTCTTC.

J is TRBJ1-4 and V is TRBV19; possibly TRBD1 for D (6 bases). Trimming shortened V by 6 bases and J by 1 base, and 21 bases separated the two germline ends. CDR3 length equals 18 residues. CDR1 and CDR2 (germline): LNHDA, SQIVND (reference sequence). The CDR3 loop is CASSRFGGRSVTNEKLFF. The CDR3 region has the DNA TGTGCCAGTAGCCGTTTCGGGGGGCGGTCGGTAACTAATGAAAAACTGTTTTTT.

This clone was found once. The chain uses TRBV28 and TRBJ1-6; maybe TRBD1 (6 bases). This CDR3 spans 16 amino acids. Germline V gives CDR1 MDHEN, CDR2 SYDVKM. V lost 1 base and J lost 1, with 8 bases in between. The CDR3, as DNA: TGTGCCAGCAGTTTATCCCAGGGGTCCTATAATTCACCCCTCCACTTT. It codes for CASSLSQGSYNSPLHF.

V usage is TRBV6-1 and J usage is TRBJ1-2, with D possibly matching TRBD1 (5 bases). The V end was cut by 0 bases, the J end by 8 bases, with 13 bases between. The CDR3 is made up of 14 amino acids. CDR1 MNHNS and CDR2 SASEGT come from the germline V gene. The CDR3 spells CASSEARRVGGYTF. CDR3 sequence (DNA): TGTGCCAGCAGTGAAGCCCGCAGGGTAGGCGGCTACACCTTC.

The V gene is TRBV7-2, the J gene TRBJ2-3; 9 bases are a match to TRBD2. Germline V gene sequence: CDR1 SGHTA, CDR2 FQGNSA. J was trimmed by 3 bases and V by 6 bases; bases with no gene match: 4. The CDR3 length is 14 residues. CDR3 protein: CASRQRGDTDTQYF. The CDR3 coding sequence is TGTGCCAGCAGACAGCGGGGGGATACAGATACGCAGTATTTT.

The chain recombines TRBV29-1 with TRBJ2-5, with 8 bases fitting TRBD2. This CDR3 is 13 amino acids long. V shed 4 bases and J 2 bases; nucleotides not matched to a gene: 3. CDR1 SQVTM and CDR2 ANQGSEA come from the germline V gene. CDR3 sequence: CSVATSGQETQYF. CDR3 DNA sequence: TGCAGCGTTGCAACTAGCGGACAAGAGACCCAGTACTTC.

The rearrangement links TRBV5-1 to TRBJ1-6; 7 bases match TRBD1. V dropped 0 bases and J dropped 0; count of bases not matched to a gene: 12. Germline-derived CDR1 and CDR2 are SGHRS and YFSETQ. The CDR3 length is 20 residues. This CDR3 reads CASSLDKGTVGSSYNSPLHF. CDR3 nucleotides: TGCGCCAGCAGCTTGGATAAAGGGACAGTAGGAAGCTCCTATAATTCACCCCTCCACTTT. The full variable domain, with the rest looked up from reference TRBV5-1 and TRBJ1-6, is KAGVTQTPRYLIKTRGQQVTLSCSPISGHRSVSWYQQTPGQGLQFLFEYFSETQRNKGNFPGRFSGRQFSNSRSEMNVSTLELGDSALYLCASSLDKGTVGSSYNSPLHFGNGTRLTVT.

The gene calls are TRBV6-5 and TRBJ2-2; possibly TRBD2 for D (5 bases). CDR3 length equals 13 residues. Germline CDR1 reads MNHEY; CDR2 reads SVGAGI. V shed 8 bases and J shed 1 base, with 8 bases lying between them. The CDR3 reads CASFEGNTGELFF. The CDR3 region has the DNA TGTGCCAGCTTCGAGGGGAACACCGGGGAGCTGTTTTTT.

The V and J genes are TRBV6-2 or TRBV6-3 and TRBJ1-5; D remains ambiguous. The germline V and J ends were trimmed by 4 bases and 3 bases, with 7 bases remaining between them. Germline V CDR1 and CDR2: MNHEY, SVGEGT. This CDR3 has 13 residues. The CDR3 DNA follows: TGTGCCAGCAGTTGGAGGGACAATCAGCCCCAGCATTTT. Translating it yields CASSWRDNQPQHF.

This clone was observed once. This chain uses TRBV5-4 with TRBJ2-7; 7 positions match TRBD1. Germline CDR1 SGHNT, CDR2 YYREEE (reference sequence). The CDR3 is 17 residues long. J was trimmed by 0 bases and V by 2 bases; bases with no gene match: 11. The CDR3 protein is CASSFAADRDLSYEQYF. The CDR3 nucleotides read TGTGCCAGCAGCTTCGCAGCCGACAGGGACCTCTCCTACGAGCAGTACTTC.